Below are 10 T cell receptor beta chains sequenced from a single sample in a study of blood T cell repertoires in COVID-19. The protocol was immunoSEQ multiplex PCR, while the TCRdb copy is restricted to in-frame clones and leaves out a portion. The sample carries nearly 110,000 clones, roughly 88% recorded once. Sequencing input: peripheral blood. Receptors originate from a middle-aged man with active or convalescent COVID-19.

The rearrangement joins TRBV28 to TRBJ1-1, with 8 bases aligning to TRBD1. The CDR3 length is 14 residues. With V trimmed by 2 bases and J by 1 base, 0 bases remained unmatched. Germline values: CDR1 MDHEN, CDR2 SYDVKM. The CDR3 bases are TGTGCCAGCAGTTTAGGACAGGGGAACACTGAAGCTTTCTTT. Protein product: CASSLGQGNTEAFF.

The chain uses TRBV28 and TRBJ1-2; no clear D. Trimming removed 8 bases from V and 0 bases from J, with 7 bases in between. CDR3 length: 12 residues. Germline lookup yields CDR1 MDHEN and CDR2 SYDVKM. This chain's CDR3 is CASVGANYGYTF. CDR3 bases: TGTGCCAGCGTGGGAGCTAACTATGGCTACACCTTC.

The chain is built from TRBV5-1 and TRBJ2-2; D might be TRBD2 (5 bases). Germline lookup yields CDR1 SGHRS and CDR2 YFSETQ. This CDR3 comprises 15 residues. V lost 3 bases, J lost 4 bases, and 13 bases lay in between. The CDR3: CASSSERGRTGELFF. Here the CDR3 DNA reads TGCGCCAGCAGCTCGGAAAGAGGGCGCACCGGGGAGCTGTTTTTT. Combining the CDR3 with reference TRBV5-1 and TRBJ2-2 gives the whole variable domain KAGVTQTPRYLIKTRGQQVTLSCSPISGHRSVSWYQQTPGQGLQFLFEYFSETQRNKGNFPGRFSGRQFSNSRSEMNVSTLELGDSALYLCASSSERGRTGELFFGEGSRLTVL.

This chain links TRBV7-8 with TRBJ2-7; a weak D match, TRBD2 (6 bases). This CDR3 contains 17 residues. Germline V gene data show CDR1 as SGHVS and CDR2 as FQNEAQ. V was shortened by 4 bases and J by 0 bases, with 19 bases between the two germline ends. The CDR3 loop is CASSSLGIAESSYEQYF. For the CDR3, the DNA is TGTGCCAGCAGCTCCCTGGGGATAGCGGAAAGCTCCTACGAGCAGTACTTC.

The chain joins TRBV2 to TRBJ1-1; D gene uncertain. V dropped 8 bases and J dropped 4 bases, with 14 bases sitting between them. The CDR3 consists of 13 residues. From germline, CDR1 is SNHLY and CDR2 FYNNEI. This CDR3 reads CASFPETVTEAFF. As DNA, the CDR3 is TGTGCCAGCTTTCCCGAGACTGTCACTGAAGCTTTCTTT.

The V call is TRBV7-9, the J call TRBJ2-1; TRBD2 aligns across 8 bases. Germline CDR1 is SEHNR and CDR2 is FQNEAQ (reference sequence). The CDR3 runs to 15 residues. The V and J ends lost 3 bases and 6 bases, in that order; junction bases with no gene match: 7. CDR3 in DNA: TGTGCCAGCAGCTTTAGTAGCGGGATCTCCAATGAGCAGTTCTTC. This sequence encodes CASSFSSGISNEQFF.

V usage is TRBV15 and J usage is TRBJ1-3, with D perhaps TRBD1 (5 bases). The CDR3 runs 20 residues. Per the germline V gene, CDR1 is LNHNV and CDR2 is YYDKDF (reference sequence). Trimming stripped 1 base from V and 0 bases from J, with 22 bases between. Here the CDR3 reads CATSRVGSGTGRSSGNTIYF. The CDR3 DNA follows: TGTGCCACCAGCAGAGTAGGAAGTGGAACAGGACGTAGCTCTGGAAACACCATATATTTT.

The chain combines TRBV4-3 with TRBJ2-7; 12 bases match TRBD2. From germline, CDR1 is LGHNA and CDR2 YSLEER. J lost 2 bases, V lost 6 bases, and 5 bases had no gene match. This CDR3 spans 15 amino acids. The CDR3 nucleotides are TGCGCCAGCAGTGAGGGACTAGCGGGCGCCTACGAGCAGTACTTC. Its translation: CASSEGLAGAYEQYF.

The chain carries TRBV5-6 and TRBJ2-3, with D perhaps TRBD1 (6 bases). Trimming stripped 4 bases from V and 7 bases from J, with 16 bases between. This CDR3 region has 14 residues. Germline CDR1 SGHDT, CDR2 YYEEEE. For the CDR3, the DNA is TGTGCCAGCAGCACCGGACAGTCTCCTTATACGCAGTATTTT. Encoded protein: CASSTGQSPYTQYF.

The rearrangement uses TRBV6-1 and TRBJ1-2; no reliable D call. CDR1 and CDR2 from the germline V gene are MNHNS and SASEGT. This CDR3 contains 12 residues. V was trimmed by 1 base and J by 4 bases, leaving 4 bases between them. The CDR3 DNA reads TGTGCCAGCAGTGAAGTCAGCTATGGCTACACCTTC. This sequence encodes CASSEVSYGYTF.